The clone carrying this T cell receptor (beta chain) was observed once. These data are taken from a study of blood T cell repertoires in COVID-19. Overall study: From the United States, Italy and Spain came samples of acute and convalescent COVID-19. Sample material is recorded as cDNA or gDNA derived from T cells, B-cell-depleted T cells, or PBMCs.

Repertoires were generated with immunoSEQ multiplex PCR, while TCRdb's copy carries only in-frame clones and drops some. The sample records 210,000 or so clones, about 89% being singletons. V was shortened by 0 bases and J by 2 bases, with 5 bases between the two germline ends. The CDR3 covers 14 residues. Germline values: CDR1 SGHRS, CDR2 YFSETQ. The specimen was peripheral blood. The receptor was derived from a woman in her thirties or forties with acute or convalescent COVID-19. The chain carries TRBV5-1 and TRBJ1-4; D is uncertain. DNA for the CDR3: TGCGCCAGCAGCTTGGGGCAGACTAATGAAAAACTGTTTTTT. As protein: CASSLGQTNEKLFF.